Each of the 30 T cell receptor beta chains below was sequenced from the same sample in a study of shared clonotypes between healthy human individuals. The table came from immunoSEQ multiplex PCR; TCRdb's copy has only in-frame clones and leaves some out. The sample includes some 2,500,000 clones, roughly 93% of them seen just once. The sequenced sample consisted of naive CD4+ T cells from PBMCs. The subset was: CD45RA+ positively selected. The receptors were gathered from a man younger than 35 in good health. Some clones in this sample may be carry-over from other donors' samples.

The J gene is TRBJ1-3, the V gene TRBV29-1, with D uncertain. Trimming took off 4 bases at V and 4 bases at J, with 8 bases between the two ends. Per the germline V gene, CDR1 is SQVTM and CDR2 is ANQGSEA. CDR3 length equals 12 residues. The CDR3 protein is CSVGYIGNTIYF. CDR3 DNA: TGCAGCGTTGGATACATCGGAAACACCATATATTTT.

The CDR3 here is CASSLVQGGAEAFF. The DNA for the CDR3 is TGTGCCAGCAGCTTGGTCCAGGGTGGAGCTGAAGCTTTCTTT. V is TRBV5-4 and J is TRBJ1-1; D possibly corresponds to TRBD1 (5 bases). V lost 0 bases to trimming and J lost 6 bases, with 12 bases between them. From germline, CDR1 is SGHNT and CDR2 YYREEE (reference sequence). This CDR3 has 14 amino acids.

On this clone itself: A much larger clone is a single base away; this may be a read error. This chain uses TRBV2 with TRBJ1-5; 10 nucleotides match TRBD1. Per germline, CDR1 SNHLY and CDR2 FYNNEI. Losses at the gene ends were 6 bases for V and 0 bases for J; bases not matched to a gene: 2. The CDR3 extends over 15 amino acids. CDR3 coding DNA: TGTGCCAGCAGGGGGACAGGGGTTAGCAATCAGCCCCAGCATTTT. Protein sequence: CASRGTGVSNQPQHF.

This chain uses TRBV5-1 with TRBJ2-2; no clear D gene. The CDR3 spans 14 residues. V lost 5 bases and J 3 bases, leaving 11 bases between the germline ends. The germline CDR1 and CDR2 sequences are SGHRS and YFSETQ. CDR3 DNA sequence: TGCGCCAGCAGATATCCTGGAGACACCGGGGAGCTGTTTTTT. Its protein is CASRYPGDTGELFF.

The chain combines TRBV27 with TRBJ2-7; no definite D call. CDR1 and CDR2 (germline): MNHEY, SMNVEV (reference sequence). V dropped 0 bases and J dropped 9 bases, with 12 bases sitting between them. The CDR3 extends over 13 amino acids. CDR3 sequence: CASSLSLGSGQYF. In nucleotides, the CDR3 is TGTGCCAGCAGTTTATCTTTGGGGTCCGGGCAGTACTTC.

This clone was recorded once. The CDR3 loop reads CASSRTPNEQFF. The CDR3 DNA follows: TGTGCCAGCAGTAGGACTCCAAATGAGCAGTTCTTC. The chain combines TRBV2 with TRBJ2-1; tentatively, D is TRBD2 (5 bases). CDR1 and CDR2 (germline): SNHLY, FYNNEI. V gave up 5 bases and J gave up 7 bases, with 9 bases separating them. This CDR3 spans 12 amino acids. Full variable domain (rest looked up from reference TRBV2 and TRBJ2-1): EPEVTQTPSHQVTQMGQEVILRCVPISNHLYFYWYRQILGQKVEFLVSFYNNEISEKSEIFDDQFSVERPDGSNFTLKIRSTKLEDSAMYFCASSRTPNEQFFGPGTRLTVL.

The chain combines TRBV6-5 with TRBJ1-4; 7 positions agree with TRBD1. J gave up 5 bases and V 6 bases, and 6 bases lay outside the gene matches. In germline, CDR1 is MNHEY, CDR2 SVGAGI. This CDR3 contains 14 residues. CDR3 in amino acids: CASRRDRANEKLFF. CDR3 bases: TGTGCCAGCAGACGAGACAGGGCGAATGAAAAACTGTTTTTT.

The table lists this clone with a count of one. J is TRBJ2-1 and V is TRBV5-6; D gene ambiguous. The germline gives CDR1 SGHDT, CDR2 YYEEEE. The CDR3 sequence is 11 residues long. Trimming removed 2 bases at V and 7 bases at J, with 4 bases between. CDR3 in DNA: TGTGCCAGCAGCTTCAGGAATGAGCAGTTCTTC. Protein sequence: CASSFRNEQFF.

This clone came up once. In the same sample, other DNA sequences code for this CDR3. This chain links TRBV7-3 with TRBJ2-6, with D hard to call. Trimming took off 5 bases at V and 1 base at J, with 6 bases between the two ends. CDR3 length: 14 residues. The germline V gene encodes CDR1 SGHTA and CDR2 FQGTGA. In DNA form, the CDR3 reads TGTGCCAGCAGCCCGTCATCTGGGGCCAACGTCCTGACTTTC. Protein sequence: CASSPSSGANVLTF.

J is TRBJ1-2 and V is TRBV6-1, with 8 bases fitting TRBD1. The CDR3 is 14 amino acids. CDR1 is MNHNS, CDR2 SASEGT, per germline. V lost 6 bases to trimming and J lost 7 bases; unmatched junction nucleotides: 10. The CDR3 DNA reads TGTGCCAGCAGCGCGGTCCAGGGGGCTTTTGGCTACACCTTC. Its protein is CASSAVQGAFGYTF.

The table lists this clone with a few counts. Additional DNA sequences in this sample encode the identical CDR3. The V and J genes are TRBV28 and TRBJ1-1; D unresolved. CDR1 MDHEN and CDR2 SYDVKM come from the germline V gene. The CDR3 covers 12 residues. Trimming pared 5 bases from V and 3 bases from J, leaving 7 bases between. The DNA of the CDR3 is TGTGCCAGCAGTCCCCTGTACACTGAAGCTTTCTTT. It is translated as CASSPLYTEAFF. Full variable domain (missing parts from reference TRBV28 and TRBJ1-1): DVKVTQSSRYLVKRTGEKVFLECVQDMDHENMFWYRQDPGLGLRLIYFSYDVKMKEKGDIPEGYSVSREKKERFSLILESASTNQTSMYLCASSPLYTEAFFGQGTRLTVV.

The chain has TRBV25-1 and TRBJ2-7; the match to TRBD1 covers 9 bases. V dropped 2 bases and J dropped 6; count of bases not matched to a gene: 8. Germline assignment: CDR1 MGHDK and CDR2 SYGVNS. The CDR3 sequence is 15 residues long. In DNA form, the CDR3 reads TGTGCCAGCAGTGAAACGACAGGGGGGATTGGCGAGCAGTACTTC. This translates into CASSETTGGIGEQYF.

V is TRBV20-1 and J is TRBJ2-1; D is unresolved. The CDR3 runs to 11 residues. V was cut by 6 bases and J by 9 bases, with 12 bases left in between. Looked up from germline, CDR1 is DFQATT and CDR2 is SNEGSKA (reference sequence). The CDR3 bases are TGCAGTGCCAAGAGTGTGGGTGAGCAGTTCTTC. Translating gives CSAKSVGEQFF.

The CDR3 sequence is CASSARGGHGYTF. CDR3 nucleotides: TGTGCCAGCAGCGCTAGGGGGGGTCATGGCTACACCTTC. This sequence joins TRBV9 and TRBJ1-2, with D possibly TRBD1 on 6 matching bases. CDR1 and CDR2 (germline): SGDLS, YYNGEE. Trimming pared 3 bases from V and 6 bases from J, leaving 12 bases between. The CDR3 is 13 residues long.

The chain recombines TRBV28 with TRBJ1-5; D is unclear. The CDR3 is 12 residues long. Germline assignment: CDR1 MDHEN and CDR2 SYDVKM. Trimming left V 5 bases short and J 7 bases short, with 9 bases between. The CDR3 coding sequence is TGTGCCAGCAGTAGGGCCCCCCAGCCCCAGCATTTT. This sequence encodes CASSRAPQPQHF.

The V call is TRBV7-2, the J call TRBJ2-5, with D possibly matching TRBD2 (6 bases). The V and J ends lost 1 base and 5 bases respectively, with 20 bases between them. Germline V gene data show CDR1 as SGHTA and CDR2 as FQGNSA. The CDR3 sequence is 17 residues long. The CDR3: CASSLDLVRRGGETQYF. The CDR3 coding sequence is TGTGCCAGCAGCTTAGATCTCGTACGGAGAGGAGGGGAGACCCAGTACTTC.

As to this clone: Other DNA sequences within the sample encode an identical CDR3. V and J are TRBV28 and TRBJ1-3, with D possibly TRBD1 on 5 matching bases. Per germline, CDR1 MDHEN and CDR2 SYDVKM. The germline V and J ends were trimmed by 4 bases and 4 bases, with 11 bases remaining between them. The CDR3 is made up of 14 amino acids. DNA of the CDR3: TGTGCCAGCAGTTCCAGGGTATCAGGAAACACCATATATTTT. Protein product: CASSSRVSGNTIYF.

In its sample, this clone was seen once. The gene calls are TRBV6-6 and TRBJ2-7; 9 bases align to TRBD1. V dropped 6 bases and J dropped 4; count of bases not matched to a gene: 13. In germline, CDR1 is MNHNY, CDR2 SVGAGI (reference sequence). This CDR3 contains 16 residues. CDR3 nucleotides: TGTGCCAGCAGCGATACAGGGGGCCAGGCGCCATACGAGCAGTACTTC. It codes for CASSDTGGQAPYEQYF.

This sequence joins TRBV6-5 and TRBJ1-3; a possible D gene is TRBD1 (6 bases). Germline-derived CDR1 and CDR2 are MNHEY and SVGAGI. V was trimmed by 5 bases and J by 2 bases, leaving 10 bases between them. CDR3 length equals 14 residues. The CDR3 sequence is CASSTGRTGNTIYF. CDR3 in DNA: TGTGCCAGCAGTACAGGGAGGACTGGAAACACCATATATTTT.

This rearrangement joins TRBV5-6 to TRBJ1-1; TRBD1 aligns across 7 bases. J was trimmed by 2 bases and V by 1 base; bases with no gene match: 5. Germline V lookup: CDR1 SGHDT, CDR2 YYEEEE. The CDR3 contains 15 residues. CDR3 bases: TGTGCCAGCAGCTTGAGTGACAGGGAAAACACTGAAGCTTTCTTT. It translates to CASSLSDRENTEAFF.

The rearrangement links TRBV11-2 to TRBJ2-7; tentative D call: TRBD2 (6 bases). Trimming took 4 bases from V and 1 from J, leaving 14 bases between them. This CDR3 comprises 15 residues. Germline CDR1 reads SGHAT; CDR2 reads FQNNGV. Written as DNA, the CDR3 is TGTGCCAGCAGCTACGAGCGGGTCGCGTCCTACGAGCAGTACTTC. Translation gives CASSYERVASYEQYF.

This clone was picked up a small number of times. J is TRBJ2-2 and V is TRBV5-1, with D hard to call. CDR1 and CDR2 (germline): SGHRS, YFSETQ. The CDR3 consists of 12 residues. Deletions cut 2 bases from V and 6 bases from J, with 5 bases between. CDR3 amino acids: CASSLVSGELFF. The CDR3 bases are TGCGCCAGCAGCTTAGTGTCCGGGGAGCTGTTTTTT.

The gene calls are TRBV28 and TRBJ1-1; D may be TRBD1 (5 bases). V was clipped by 2 bases and J by 0 bases, with 13 bases between them. CDR1 and CDR2 (germline): MDHEN, SYDVKM. The CDR3 extends over 16 amino acids. The CDR3 DNA is TGTGCCAGCAGTTTAGGGTGGGGCTTCATGAACACTGAAGCTTTCTTT. Amino acid sequence: CASSLGWGFMNTEAFF.

In the case of this clone: This sample also contains other DNA sequences that code for the same CDR3. The genes are TRBV19 and TRBJ2-6; D is unresolved. CDR3 length equals 15 residues. V gave up 1 base and J gave up 4 bases, with 8 bases separating them. The germline V gene has CDR1 LNHDA and CDR2 SQIVND (reference sequence). The DNA for the CDR3 is TGTGCCAGTAGTATAGGGGGAACGGGGGCCAACGTCCTGACTTTC. Protein sequence: CASSIGGTGANVLTF.

The rearrangement links TRBV5-6 to TRBJ1-1, with 8 bases aligning to TRBD1. The trim removed 3 bases at V and 1 base at J, leaving 8 bases unmatched. This CDR3 comprises 16 residues. CDR1 and CDR2 (germline): SGHDT, YYEEEE. The DNA for the CDR3 is TGTGCCAGCAGCTACTGGCAGGGGGCTGGGAACACTGAAGCTTTCTTT. Its protein product is CASSYWQGAGNTEAFF.

This chain joins TRBV7-9 and TRBJ2-1, with D maybe TRBD1 (8 bases). The CDR3 has 14 amino acids. Germline values: CDR1 SEHNR, CDR2 FQNEAQ (reference sequence). Trimming took 5 bases from V and 9 from J, leaving 17 bases between them. This CDR3 is CASSRSTGGAEQFF. CDR3 in DNA: TGTGCCAGCAGCCGGAGTACAGGGGGGGCTGAGCAGTTCTTC.

The chain links TRBV6-5 to TRBJ2-3; TRBD2 matches 7 bases. CDR1 MNHEY and CDR2 SVGAGI come from the germline V gene. There are 15 residues in the CDR3. V dropped 1 base and J dropped 5; count of bases not matched to a gene: 6. The CDR3 spells CASSYWGGSQDTQYF. The DNA of the CDR3 is TGTGCCAGCAGTTACTGGGGAGGGAGCCAAGATACGCAGTATTTT.

The CDR3 region is CACGGAGEETQYF. For the CDR3, the DNA is TGTGCCTGTGGTGGGGCGGGGGAAGAGACCCAGTACTTC. This chain connects TRBV30 to TRBJ2-5, with 7 bases aligning to TRBD2. With 6 bases clipped from V and 3 bases from J, the junction kept 7 bases outside the gene matches. Germline loops: CDR1 GTSNPN, CDR2 SVGIG (reference sequence). The CDR3 covers 13 residues.

To note about this clone: The junction does not match germline at one end; this may be a read error. The chain combines TRBV2 with TRBJ2-3, with a possible D match to TRBD1 (6 bases). Per germline, CDR1 SNHLY and CDR2 FYNNEI. This CDR3 contains 15 residues. The DNA for the CDR3 is TGTGCCAGCCGTGAGAGGGGGATCAGCACAGATACGCAGTATTTT. The encoded protein is CASRERGISTDTQYF.

The chain has TRBV7-2 and TRBJ2-1, with D perhaps matching TRBD2 (5 bases). This CDR3 is built from 15 residues. The V gene's germline CDR1 is SGHTA and CDR2 FQGNSA. V was trimmed by 1 base and J by 15 bases, leaving 22 bases between them. In DNA, the CDR3 is TGTGCCAGCAGCTTAGTTACGGCGGGTGTGGACCCCCCGTTCTTC. Translating gives CASSLVTAGVDPPFF.